Below, 19 T cell receptor beta chains from the same sample are listed, as sequenced in a study of blood T cell repertoires in COVID-19. Using immunoSEQ multiplex PCR, the repertoire was profiled, and TCRdb retains in-frame clones only, with some absent. The table records about 190,000 clones, approximately 73% of them present only once. The sequenced sample was PBMCs or T cells enriched from blood (not recorded which). Every receptor here comes from a woman aged 45 to 65 with acute COVID-19.

This clone was counted between two and nine times. This sequence joins TRBV6-6 and TRBJ2-5, with 7 bases fitting TRBD1. CDR3 size: 15 residues. Per germline, CDR1 MNHNY and CDR2 SVGAGI (reference sequence). Germline trimming cut 1 base from V and 5 bases from J; bases unmatched to any gene: 7. The CDR3 protein is CASSYFRGTGETQYF. The CDR3 coding sequence is TGTGCCAGCAGTTACTTCAGGGGGACGGGGGAGACCCAGTACTTC.

The chain is built from TRBV12-3 or TRBV12-4 and TRBJ1-2; TRBD1 aligns across 7 bases. Germline trimming cut 7 bases from V and 4 bases from J; bases unmatched to any gene: 6. The CDR3 spans 13 residues. CDR3 protein: CASTRTGVYGYTF. CDR3 nucleotide sequence: TGTGCCAGCACCCGGACAGGTGTCTATGGCTACACCTTC.

The chain joins TRBV28 to TRBJ1-3, with a tentative D call TRBD1 (6 bases). Germline CDR1 is MDHEN and CDR2 is SYDVKM. This CDR3 has 16 residues. The ends were cut back, 0 bases at V and 0 bases at J, with 9 bases in the middle. The CDR3 spells CASSLWDSGSGNTIYF. DNA for the CDR3: TGTGCCAGCAGTTTATGGGACAGTGGCTCTGGAAACACCATATATTTT.

The chain is built from TRBV4-1 and TRBJ2-5; 7 positions match TRBD1. The CDR3 consists of 15 residues. From germline, CDR1 is MGHRA and CDR2 YSYEKL. V lost 2 bases, J lost 3 bases, and 6 bases stayed unmatched. The DNA for the CDR3 is TGCGCCAGCAGCCAACTTTCTCAGGGGGAAGAGACCCAGTACTTC. Its translation: CASSQLSQGEETQYF.

The J gene is TRBJ1-2, the V gene TRBV6-6; D is perhaps TRBD1 (5 bases). CDR3 length: 14 amino acids. CDR1 and CDR2 from the germline V gene are MNHNY and SVGAGI (reference sequence). V was clipped by 5 bases and J by 4 bases, with 14 bases between them. CDR3 loop: CASSRGEGFYGYTF. In DNA, the CDR3 is TGTGCCAGCAGTCGGGGGGAGGGGTTCTATGGCTACACCTTC.

The chain joins TRBV5-1 to TRBJ1-1, with D unresolved. This CDR3 region has 13 residues. V was trimmed by 4 bases and J by 5 bases, leaving 12 bases between them. Germline assignment: CDR1 SGHRS and CDR2 YFSETQ. The CDR3 bases are TGCGCCAGCAGCCGCCTGGGAGGGACTGAAGCTTTCTTT. Translation: CASSRLGGTEAFF.

The chain employs TRBV19 and TRBJ1-1; D remains unclear. Trimming left V 4 bases short and J 2 bases short, with 8 bases between. The CDR3 has 13 residues. Germline V gene lookup returns CDR1 LNHDA and CDR2 SQIVND (reference sequence). CDR3 loop: CASSSARNTEAFF. The CDR3 nucleotides read TGTGCCAGTAGTAGTGCCAGAAACACTGAAGCTTTCTTT.

The chain links TRBV7-9 to TRBJ2-5; a possible D gene is TRBD1 (6 bases). The V and J ends lost 3 bases and 1 base respectively, with 9 bases between them. The CDR3 contains 14 residues. Germline CDR1 SEHNR, CDR2 FQNEAQ (reference sequence). The CDR3 DNA follows: TGTGCCAGCAGCTTTATGGGGGCCCAAGAGACCCAGTACTTC. The encoded protein is CASSFMGAQETQYF.

The chain is built from TRBV10-1 and TRBJ1-5; D may be TRBD1 (6 bases). The CDR3 is made up of 21 amino acids. V shed 6 bases and J shed 0 bases, with 30 bases lying between them. Germline CDR1 reads WNHNN; CDR2 reads SYGVQD (reference sequence). CDR3 sequence (DNA): TGCGCCAGCAGCCTAGGGGGAAGAGGGACACCGATACTCTATAGCAATCAGCCCCAGCATTTT. As protein: CASSLGGRGTPILYSNQPQHF.

This chain links TRBV5-1 with TRBJ2-5; 10 nucleotides align to TRBD1. V was pared by 0 bases and J by 5 bases, with 1 base of the junction left unmatched. CDR1 is SGHRS, CDR2 YFSETQ, per germline. The CDR3 extends over 14 amino acids. As DNA, the CDR3 is TGCGCCAGCAGCTTGGGGACAGGGGGGGAGACCCAGTACTTC. Amino acid sequence: CASSLGTGGETQYF.

The chain has TRBV30 and TRBJ2-3, with D maybe TRBD1 (5 bases). The CDR3 has 12 amino acids. Looked up from germline, CDR1 is GTSNPN and CDR2 is SVGIG (reference sequence). V shed 5 bases and J shed 0 bases, with 6 bases lying between them. The CDR3, as DNA: TGTGCCTGGGGGGCGAGCACAGATACGCAGTATTTT. This codes for CAWGASTDTQYF.

The CDR3 loop reads CASRTGQGTEKLFF. CDR3 bases: TGTGCCAGTAGGACGGGGCAGGGGACGGAAAAACTGTTTTTT. This chain uses TRBV19 with TRBJ1-4; D perhaps matches TRBD1 (6 bases). Per the germline V gene, CDR1 is LNHDA and CDR2 is SQIVND (reference sequence). The V end lost 6 bases, the J end lost 8 bases, and 16 bases lay between the germline ends. The CDR3 is 14 amino acids.

This clone has a handful of counts. The chain has TRBV3-1 (or the pseudogene TRBV3-2) and TRBJ1-2; no clear D. The V gene's germline CDR1 is LGHDT and CDR2 YNNKEL (reference sequence). V lost 2 bases to trimming and J lost 4 bases, with 11 bases between them. CDR3 length: 14 residues. The CDR3 region is CASSQRNGVYGYTF. Here the CDR3 DNA reads TGTGCCAGCAGCCAACGAAACGGGGTCTATGGCTACACCTTC.

The rearrangement links TRBV7-2 to TRBJ2-5, with 11 bases aligning to TRBD2. Unmatched junction bases numbered 10, after V lost 2 bases and J lost 5 bases. CDR1 and CDR2 (germline): SGHTA, FQGNSA. This CDR3 comprises 17 residues. The CDR3 region is CASSLRASGGIRETQYF. For the CDR3, the DNA is TGTGCCAGCAGCTTAAGAGCTAGCGGGGGGATACGGGAGACCCAGTACTTC. Filled out from reference TRBV7-2 and TRBJ2-5, the complete variable domain reads GAGVSQSPSNKVTEKGKDVELRCDPISGHTALYWYRQSLGQGLEFLIYFQGNSAPDKSGLPSDRFSAERTGGSVSTLTIQRTQQEDSAVYLCASSLRASGGIRETQYFGPGTRLLVL.

This clone was picked up one time. The CDR3 coding sequence is TGTGCCAGCAGTCCGGGACAGGCGGGGACGGGAGCTTTCTTT. This codes for CASSPGQAGTGAFF. The rearrangement uses TRBV28 and TRBJ1-1; 8 positions agree with TRBD1. The V segment lost 5 bases and the J segment 10 bases; nucleotides outside the gene matches: 12. The CDR3 extends over 14 amino acids. Germline lookup yields CDR1 MDHEN and CDR2 SYDVKM.

The table lists this clone with a count of one. V gene TRBV30 combines with J gene TRBJ1-2; 9 bases fit TRBD1. Per germline, CDR1 GTSNPN and CDR2 SVGIG (reference sequence). The length of the CDR3 is 14 residues. Trimming cost V 8 bases and J 2 bases; bases outside gene matches: 9. The CDR3 DNA is TGTGCCCATACCGGGACAGGGTTAAACTATGGCTACACCTTC. This gives the protein CAHTGTGLNYGYTF.

As concerns this clone: This CDR3 fails to terminate in the conserved phenylalanine or tryptophan, so it likely reflects a read error. It is unclear where the CDR3 begins or ends on the DNA, so no DNA is shown, and the CDR3 is as TCRdb lists it. The gene calls are TRBV6-1 and TRBJ2-4; the table's TRBD2 call for D was not verified on the DNA. Germline V CDR1 and CDR2: MNHNS, SASEGT. Counting both end residues, the CDR3 totals 14 amino acids. CDR3 sequence reads: CASSEDKRRGGPLL.

J is TRBJ1-1 and V is TRBV7-2; D possibly corresponds to TRBD1 (5 bases). Germline CDR1 and CDR2: SGHTA and FQGNSA. The CDR3 spans 16 residues. Trimming removed 5 bases at V and 5 bases at J, with 21 bases between. CDR3 region: CASSQDINTGRTEAFF. The CDR3 nucleotides are TGTGCCAGCAGCCAAGATATTAACACAGGACGAACTGAAGCTTTCTTT.

The chain has TRBV3-1 (or the pseudogene TRBV3-2) and TRBJ2-3, with 10 nucleotides matching TRBD2. The CDR3 is made up of 15 amino acids. Germline CDR1 is LGHDT and CDR2 is YNNKEL (reference sequence). The ends lost 5 bases at V and 1 base at J; junction bases unmatched: 3. In nucleotides, the CDR3 is TGTGCCAGCAGCTCCGGGACTAGCGGCACAGATACGCAGTATTTT. Its translation: CASSSGTSGTDTQYF.